These 2 T cell receptor beta chains share one sample of origin, sequenced in a study of blood T cell repertoires in COVID-19. Sequencing used immunoSEQ multiplex PCR; TCRdb keeps in-frame clones, though not all of them. The table shows about 53,000 clones, with 65% to 85% occurring only once. Specimen: peripheral blood. Source of these receptors: a man between 65 and 80 years old with active or convalescent COVID-19.

V gene TRBV5-6 combines with J gene TRBJ2-1, with D perhaps matching TRBD1 (6 bases). The V gene lost 5 bases and the J gene lost 9 bases, with 12 bases spanning the gap. CDR1 is SGHDT, CDR2 YYEEEE, per germline. This CDR3 contains 12 residues. This CDR3 is CASRWTVGEQFF. The CDR3 coding sequence is TGTGCCAGCAGATGGACAGTGGGTGAGCAGTTCTTC.

The sample holds a few counts of this clone. V usage is TRBV3-1 (or the pseudogene TRBV3-2) and J usage is TRBJ1-6; D remains ambiguous. The CDR3 runs to 12 residues. CDR1 and CDR2 from the germline V gene are LGHDT and YNNKEL (reference sequence). Trimming pared 4 bases from V and 7 bases from J, leaving 5 bases between. CDR3 coding DNA: TGTGCCAGCAGCCTACTAAATTCACCCCTCCACTTT. Translated: CASSLLNSPLHF.